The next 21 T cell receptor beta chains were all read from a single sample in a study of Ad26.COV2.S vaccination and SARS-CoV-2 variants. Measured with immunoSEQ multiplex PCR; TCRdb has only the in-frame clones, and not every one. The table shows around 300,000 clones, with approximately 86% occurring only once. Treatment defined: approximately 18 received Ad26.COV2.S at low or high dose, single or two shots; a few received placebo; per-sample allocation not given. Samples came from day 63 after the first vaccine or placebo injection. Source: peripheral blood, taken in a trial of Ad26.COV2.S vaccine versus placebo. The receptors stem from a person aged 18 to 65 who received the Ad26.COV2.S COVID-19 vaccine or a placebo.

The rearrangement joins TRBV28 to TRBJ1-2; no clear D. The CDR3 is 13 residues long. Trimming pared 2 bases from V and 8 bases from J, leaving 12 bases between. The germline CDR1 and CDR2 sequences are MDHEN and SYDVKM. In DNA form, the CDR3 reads TGTGCCAGCAGTTTAGTAGATCGTAGGGGCTACACCTTC. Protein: CASSLVDRRGYTF.

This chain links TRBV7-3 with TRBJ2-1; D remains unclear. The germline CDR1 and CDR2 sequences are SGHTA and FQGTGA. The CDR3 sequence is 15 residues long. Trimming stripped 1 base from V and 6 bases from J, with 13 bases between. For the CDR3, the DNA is TGTGCCAGCAGCTTAAACCCCGGGCACCCCAATGAGCAGTTCTTC. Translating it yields CASSLNPGHPNEQFF.

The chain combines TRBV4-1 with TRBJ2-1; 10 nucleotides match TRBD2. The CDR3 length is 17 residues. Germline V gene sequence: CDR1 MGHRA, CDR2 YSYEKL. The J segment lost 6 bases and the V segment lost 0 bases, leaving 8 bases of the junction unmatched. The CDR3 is CASSQDSLAGAGNEQFF. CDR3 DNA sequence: TGCGCCAGCAGCCAAGATAGTCTAGCGGGAGCGGGCAATGAGCAGTTCTTC.

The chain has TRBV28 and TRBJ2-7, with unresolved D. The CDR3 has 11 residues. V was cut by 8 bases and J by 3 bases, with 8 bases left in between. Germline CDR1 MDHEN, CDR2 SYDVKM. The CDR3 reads CASGSFYEQYF. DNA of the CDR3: TGTGCCAGCGGCAGCTTCTACGAGCAGTACTTC.

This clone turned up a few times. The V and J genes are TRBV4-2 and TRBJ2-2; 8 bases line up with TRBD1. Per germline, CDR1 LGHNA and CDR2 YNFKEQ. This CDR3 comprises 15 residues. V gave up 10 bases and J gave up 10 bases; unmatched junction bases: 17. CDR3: CATSFRDRPIEELFF. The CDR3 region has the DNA TGTGCCACCTCGTTCCGGGACAGGCCCATAGAGGAGCTGTTTTTT.

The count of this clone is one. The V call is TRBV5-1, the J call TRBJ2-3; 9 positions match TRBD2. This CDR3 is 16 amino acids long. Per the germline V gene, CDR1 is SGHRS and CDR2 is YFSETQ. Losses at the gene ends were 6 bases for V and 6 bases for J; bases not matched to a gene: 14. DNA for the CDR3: TGCGCCAGCACCAAAATGGGAGGCGGGGGGGCGGATACGCAGTATTTT. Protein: CASTKMGGGGADTQYF.

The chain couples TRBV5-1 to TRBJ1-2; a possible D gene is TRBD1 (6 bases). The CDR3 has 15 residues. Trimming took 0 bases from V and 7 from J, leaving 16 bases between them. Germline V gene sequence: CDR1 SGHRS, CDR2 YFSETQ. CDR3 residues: CASSLEGGRVSGYTF. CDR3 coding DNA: TGCGCCAGCAGCTTGGAGGGGGGGCGAGTGAGTGGCTACACCTTC.

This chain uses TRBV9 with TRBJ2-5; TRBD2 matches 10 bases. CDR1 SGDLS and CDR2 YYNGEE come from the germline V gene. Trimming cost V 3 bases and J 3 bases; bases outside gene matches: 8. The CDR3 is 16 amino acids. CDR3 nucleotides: TGTGCCAGCAGCGGACATGGGACTAGCGAAGAAGAGACCCAGTACTTC. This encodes CASSGHGTSEEETQYF.

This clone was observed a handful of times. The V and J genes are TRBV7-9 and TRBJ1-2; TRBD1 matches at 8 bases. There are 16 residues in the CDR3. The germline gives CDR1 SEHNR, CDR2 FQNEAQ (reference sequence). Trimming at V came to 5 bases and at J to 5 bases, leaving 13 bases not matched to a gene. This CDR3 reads CASSNSLGQAFYGYTF. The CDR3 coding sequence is TGTGCCAGCAGCAACTCCCTGGGACAGGCGTTTTATGGCTACACCTTC.

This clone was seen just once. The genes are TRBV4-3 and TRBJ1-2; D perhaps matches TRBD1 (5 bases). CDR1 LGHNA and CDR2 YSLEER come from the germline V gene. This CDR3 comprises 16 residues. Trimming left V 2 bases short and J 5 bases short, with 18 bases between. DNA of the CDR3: TGCGCCAGCAGCCAAAGCGTGGGACGGAGCCCATATGGCTACACCTTC. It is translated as CASSQSVGRSPYGYTF.

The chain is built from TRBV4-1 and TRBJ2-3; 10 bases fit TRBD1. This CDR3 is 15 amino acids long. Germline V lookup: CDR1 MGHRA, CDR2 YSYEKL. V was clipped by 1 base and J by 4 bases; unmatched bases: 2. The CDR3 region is CASSQGQGAADTQYF. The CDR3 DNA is TGCGCCAGCAGCCAAGGACAGGGGGCCGCAGATACGCAGTATTTT.

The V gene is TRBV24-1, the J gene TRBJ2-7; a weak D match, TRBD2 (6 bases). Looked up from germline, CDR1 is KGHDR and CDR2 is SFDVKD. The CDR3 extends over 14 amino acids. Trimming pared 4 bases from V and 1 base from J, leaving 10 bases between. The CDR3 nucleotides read TGTGCCACCAGTGACCACGGAGGGTCCTACGAGCAGTACTTC. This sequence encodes CATSDHGGSYEQYF.

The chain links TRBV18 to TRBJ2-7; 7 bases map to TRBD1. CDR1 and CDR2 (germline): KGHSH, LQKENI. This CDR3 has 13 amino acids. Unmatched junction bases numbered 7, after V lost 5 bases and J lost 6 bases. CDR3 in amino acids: CASSNRQGLEQYF. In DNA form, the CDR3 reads TGTGCCAGCTCAAATCGACAGGGTCTCGAGCAGTACTTC.

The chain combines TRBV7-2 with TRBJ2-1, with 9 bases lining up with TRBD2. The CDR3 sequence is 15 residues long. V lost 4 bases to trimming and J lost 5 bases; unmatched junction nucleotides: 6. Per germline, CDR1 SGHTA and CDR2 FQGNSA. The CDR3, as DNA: TGTGCCAGCAGCTCGGCTAGCGGGAATCACAATGAGCAGTTCTTC. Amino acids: CASSSASGNHNEQFF.

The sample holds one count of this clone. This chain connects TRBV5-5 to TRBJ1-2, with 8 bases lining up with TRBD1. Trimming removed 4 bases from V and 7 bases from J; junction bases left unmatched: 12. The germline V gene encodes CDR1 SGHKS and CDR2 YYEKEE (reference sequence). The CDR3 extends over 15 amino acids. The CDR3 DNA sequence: TGTGCCAGCAGCACTTCCCCAACAGGGGGTGGTGGCTACACCTTC. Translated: CASSTSPTGGGGYTF.

CDR3 coding DNA: TGTGCCAGCAGTAAAACTGAATCCTACGAGCAGTACTTC. Translated, it gives CASSKTESYEQYF. This chain connects TRBV12-3 or TRBV12-4 to TRBJ2-7; D uncertain. The CDR3 totals 13 residues. V lost 5 bases and J lost 1, with 9 bases in between.

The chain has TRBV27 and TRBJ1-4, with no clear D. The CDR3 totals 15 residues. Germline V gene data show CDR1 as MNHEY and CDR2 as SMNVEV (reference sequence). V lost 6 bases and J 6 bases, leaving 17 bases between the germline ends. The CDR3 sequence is CASSYYGLLDEKLFF. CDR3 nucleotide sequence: TGTGCCAGCAGCTATTACGGGTTATTAGATGAAAAACTGTTTTTT. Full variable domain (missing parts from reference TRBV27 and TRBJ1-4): EAQVTQNPRYLITVTGKKLTVTCSQNMNHEYMSWYRQDPGLGLRQIYYSMNVEVTDKGDVPEGYKVSRKEKRNFPLILESPSPNQTSLYFCASSYYGLLDEKLFFGSGTQLSVL.

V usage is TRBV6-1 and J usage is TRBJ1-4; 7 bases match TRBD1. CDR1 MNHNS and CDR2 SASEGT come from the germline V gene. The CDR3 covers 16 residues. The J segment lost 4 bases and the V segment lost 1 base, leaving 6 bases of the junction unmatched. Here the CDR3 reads CASSEEGQAGNEKLFF. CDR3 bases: TGTGCCAGCAGTGAAGAAGGACAGGCCGGTAATGAAAAACTGTTTTTT.

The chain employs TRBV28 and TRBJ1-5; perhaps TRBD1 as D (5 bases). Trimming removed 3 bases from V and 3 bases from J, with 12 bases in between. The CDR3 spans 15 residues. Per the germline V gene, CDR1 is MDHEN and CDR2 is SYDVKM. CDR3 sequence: CASSFFAGLNQPQHF. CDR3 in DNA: TGTGCCAGCAGTTTTTTCGCAGGGCTCAATCAGCCCCAGCATTTT.

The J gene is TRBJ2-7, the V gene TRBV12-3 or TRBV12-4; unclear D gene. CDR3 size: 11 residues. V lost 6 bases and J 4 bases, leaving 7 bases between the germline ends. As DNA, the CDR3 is TGTGCCAGCAGCCCTTCTTACGAGCAGTACTTC. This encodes CASSPSYEQYF.

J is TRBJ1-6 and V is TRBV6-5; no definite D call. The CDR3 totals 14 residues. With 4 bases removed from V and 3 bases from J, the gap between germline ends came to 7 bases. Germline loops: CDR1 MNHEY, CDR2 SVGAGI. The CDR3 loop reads CASSSMGYNSPLHF. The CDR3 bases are TGTGCCAGCAGTTCCATGGGCTATAATTCACCCCTCCACTTT.